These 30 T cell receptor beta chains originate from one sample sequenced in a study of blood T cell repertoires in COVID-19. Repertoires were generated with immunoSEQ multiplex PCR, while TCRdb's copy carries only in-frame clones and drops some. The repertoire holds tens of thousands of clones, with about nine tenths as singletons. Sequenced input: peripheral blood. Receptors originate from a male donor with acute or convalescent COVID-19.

CDR3: CATSSNREETQYF. The CDR3 bases are TGTGCCACCAGCAGCAACAGGGAGGAGACCCAGTACTTC. The gene calls are TRBV15 and TRBJ2-5; D possibly corresponds to TRBD1 (6 bases). Germline CDR1 reads LNHNV; CDR2 reads YYDKDF (reference sequence). This CDR3 spans 13 amino acids. V was pared by 3 bases and J by 5 bases, with 10 bases between.

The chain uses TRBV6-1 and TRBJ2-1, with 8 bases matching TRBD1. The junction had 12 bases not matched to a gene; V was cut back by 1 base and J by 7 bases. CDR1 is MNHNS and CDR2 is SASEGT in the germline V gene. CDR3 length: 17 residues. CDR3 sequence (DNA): TGTGCCAGCAGTGAAGAGGGGAGCAGGGGGCCGTGGAATGAGCAGTTCTTC. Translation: CASSEEGSRGPWNEQFF.

CDR3 protein: CASSSGAVGYTF. The CDR3 DNA sequence: TGTGCCAGCAGTAGCGGGGCGGTAGGCTACACCTTC. The chain recombines TRBV2 with TRBJ1-2; D possibly corresponds to TRBD1 (5 bases). Germline values: CDR1 SNHLY, CDR2 FYNNEI. The CDR3 runs to 12 residues. V was pared by 5 bases and J by 8 bases, with 12 bases between.

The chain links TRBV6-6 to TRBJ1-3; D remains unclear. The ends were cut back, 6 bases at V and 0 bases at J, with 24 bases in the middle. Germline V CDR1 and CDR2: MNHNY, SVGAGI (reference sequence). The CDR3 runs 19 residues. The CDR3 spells CASSFSSGLAIRSGNTIYF. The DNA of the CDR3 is TGTGCCAGCAGCTTCTCATCGGGTTTAGCAATCCGCTCTGGAAACACCATATATTTT.

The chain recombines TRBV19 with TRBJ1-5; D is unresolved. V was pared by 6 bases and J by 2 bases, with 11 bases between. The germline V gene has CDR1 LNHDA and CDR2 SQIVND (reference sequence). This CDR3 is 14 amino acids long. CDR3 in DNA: TGTGCCAGTAGGGGCGACACTCGCAATCAGCCCCAGCATTTT. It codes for CASRGDTRNQPQHF.

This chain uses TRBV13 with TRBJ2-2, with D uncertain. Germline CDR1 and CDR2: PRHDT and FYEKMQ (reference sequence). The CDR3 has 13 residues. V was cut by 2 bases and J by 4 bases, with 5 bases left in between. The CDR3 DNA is TGTGCCAGCAGCTTATCAGTCACCGGGGAGCTGTTTTTT. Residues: CASSLSVTGELFF.

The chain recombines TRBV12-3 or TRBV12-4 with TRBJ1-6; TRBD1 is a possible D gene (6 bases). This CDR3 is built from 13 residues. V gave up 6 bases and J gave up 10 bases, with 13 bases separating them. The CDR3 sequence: CASSLGQPSPLHF. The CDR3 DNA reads TGTGCCAGCAGCCTTGGACAGCCATCACCCCTCCACTTT.

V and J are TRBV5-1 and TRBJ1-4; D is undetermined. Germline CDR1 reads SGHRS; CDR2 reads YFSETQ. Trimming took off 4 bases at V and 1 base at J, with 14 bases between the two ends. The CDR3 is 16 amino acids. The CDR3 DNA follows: TGCGCCAGCAGCGCCTCAGGTTTTGGAACTAATGAAAAACTGTTTTTT. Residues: CASSASGFGTNEKLFF.

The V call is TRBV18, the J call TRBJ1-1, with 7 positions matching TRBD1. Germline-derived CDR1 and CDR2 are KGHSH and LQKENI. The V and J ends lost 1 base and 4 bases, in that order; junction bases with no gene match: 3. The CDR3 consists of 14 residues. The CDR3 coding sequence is TGTGCCAGCTCACCACAGGGACAGTTCACTGAAGCTTTCTTT. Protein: CASSPQGQFTEAFF.

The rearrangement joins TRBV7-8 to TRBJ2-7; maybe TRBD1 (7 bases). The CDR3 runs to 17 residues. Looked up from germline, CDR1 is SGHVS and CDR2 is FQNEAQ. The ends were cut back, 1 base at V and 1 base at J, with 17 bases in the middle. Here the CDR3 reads CASSLGAGTALSYEQYF. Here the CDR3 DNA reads TGTGCCAGCAGCTTAGGGGCGGGGACAGCTTTATCCTACGAGCAGTACTTC.

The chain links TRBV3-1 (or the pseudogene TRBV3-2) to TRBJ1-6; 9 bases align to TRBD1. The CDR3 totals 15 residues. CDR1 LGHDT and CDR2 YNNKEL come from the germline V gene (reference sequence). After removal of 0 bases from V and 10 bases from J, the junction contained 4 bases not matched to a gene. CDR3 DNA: TGTGCCAGCAGCCAAGAGTTTACAGGGGGCTCACCCCTCCACTTT. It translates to CASSQEFTGGSPLHF.

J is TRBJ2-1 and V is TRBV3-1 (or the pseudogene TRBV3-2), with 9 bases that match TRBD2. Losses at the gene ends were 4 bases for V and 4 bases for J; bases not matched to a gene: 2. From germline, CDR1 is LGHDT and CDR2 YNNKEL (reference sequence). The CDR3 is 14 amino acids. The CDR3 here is CASSRGGDYNEQFF. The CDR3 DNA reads TGTGCCAGCAGCCGCGGGGGGGATTACAATGAGCAGTTCTTC.

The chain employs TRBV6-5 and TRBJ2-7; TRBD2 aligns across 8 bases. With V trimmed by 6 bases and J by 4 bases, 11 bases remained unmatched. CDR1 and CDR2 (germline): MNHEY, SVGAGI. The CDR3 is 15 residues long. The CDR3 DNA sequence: TGTGCCAGCAGCGATCCGTGGACGGGAGGGTACGAGCAGTACTTC. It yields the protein CASSDPWTGGYEQYF.

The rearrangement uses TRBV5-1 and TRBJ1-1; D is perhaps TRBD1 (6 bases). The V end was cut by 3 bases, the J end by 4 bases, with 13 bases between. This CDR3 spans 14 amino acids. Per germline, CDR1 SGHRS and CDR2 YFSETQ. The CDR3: CASSYRERGTEAFF. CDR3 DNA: TGCGCCAGCAGCTACAGGGAAAGGGGCACTGAAGCTTTCTTT.

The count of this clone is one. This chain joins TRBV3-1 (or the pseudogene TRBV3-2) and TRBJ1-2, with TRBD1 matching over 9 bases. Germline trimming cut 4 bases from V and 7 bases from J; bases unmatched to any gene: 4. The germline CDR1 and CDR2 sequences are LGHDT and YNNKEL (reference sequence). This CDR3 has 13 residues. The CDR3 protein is CASSLQGAAGYTF. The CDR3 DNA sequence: TGTGCCAGCAGCCTACAGGGGGCGGCTGGCTACACCTTC.

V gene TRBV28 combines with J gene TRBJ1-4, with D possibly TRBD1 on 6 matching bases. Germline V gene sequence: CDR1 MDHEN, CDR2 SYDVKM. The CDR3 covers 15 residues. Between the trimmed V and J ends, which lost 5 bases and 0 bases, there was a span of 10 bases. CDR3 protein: CASSLKGATNEKLFF. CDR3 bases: TGTGCCAGCAGTCTAAAGGGGGCAACTAATGAAAAACTGTTTTTT.

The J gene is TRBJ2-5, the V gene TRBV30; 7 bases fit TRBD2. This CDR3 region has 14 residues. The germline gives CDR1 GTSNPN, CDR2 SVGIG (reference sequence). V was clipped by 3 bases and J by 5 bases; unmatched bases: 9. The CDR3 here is CAWSPGGVGETQYF. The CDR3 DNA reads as TGTGCCTGGAGCCCGGGGGGTGTCGGGGAGACCCAGTACTTC. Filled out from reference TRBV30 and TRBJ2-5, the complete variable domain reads SQTIHQWPATLVQPVGSPLSLECTVEGTSNPNLYWYRQAAGRGLQLLFYSVGIGQISSEVPQNLSASRPQDRQFILSSKKLLLSDSGFYLCAWSPGGVGETQYFGPGTRLLVL.

This CDR3 is CASSAEKSNQPQHF. In nucleotides, the CDR3 is TGTGCCAGCAGTGCCGAGAAGAGCAATCAGCCCCAGCATTTT. The chain employs TRBV2 and TRBJ1-5; D is unclear. Looked up from germline, CDR1 is SNHLY and CDR2 is FYNNEI. Deletions cut 4 bases from V and 1 base from J, with 8 bases between. The CDR3 has 14 amino acids.

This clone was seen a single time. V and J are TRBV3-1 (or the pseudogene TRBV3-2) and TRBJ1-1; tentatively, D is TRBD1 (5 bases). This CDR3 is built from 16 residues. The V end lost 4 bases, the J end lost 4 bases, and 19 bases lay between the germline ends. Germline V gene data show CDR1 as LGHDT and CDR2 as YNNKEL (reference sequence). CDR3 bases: TGTGCCAGCAGCCGCCGGGTGGCAGGGCGGGGCACTGAAGCTTTCTTT. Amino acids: CASSRRVAGRGTEAFF.

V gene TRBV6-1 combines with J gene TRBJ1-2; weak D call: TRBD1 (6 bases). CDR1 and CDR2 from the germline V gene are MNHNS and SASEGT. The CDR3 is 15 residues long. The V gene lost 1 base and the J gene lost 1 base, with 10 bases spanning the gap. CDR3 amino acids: CASSEGGRFNYGYTF. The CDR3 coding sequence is TGTGCCAGCAGTGAAGGGGGGCGGTTTAACTATGGCTACACCTTC.

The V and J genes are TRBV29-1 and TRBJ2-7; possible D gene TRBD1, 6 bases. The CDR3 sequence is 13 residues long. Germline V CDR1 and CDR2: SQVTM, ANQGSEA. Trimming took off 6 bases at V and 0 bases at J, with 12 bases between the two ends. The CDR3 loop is CSVADRASYEQYF. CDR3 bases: TGCAGCGTGGCGGACAGAGCCTCCTACGAGCAGTACTTC.

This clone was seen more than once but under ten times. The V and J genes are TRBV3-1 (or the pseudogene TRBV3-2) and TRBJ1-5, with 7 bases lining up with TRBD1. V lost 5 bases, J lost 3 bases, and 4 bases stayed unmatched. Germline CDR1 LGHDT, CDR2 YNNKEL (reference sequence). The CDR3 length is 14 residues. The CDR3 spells CASSFGQVNQPQHF. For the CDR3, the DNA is TGTGCCAGCAGCTTCGGACAGGTCAATCAGCCCCAGCATTTT.

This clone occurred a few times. The CDR3 sequence is CASSYPRGGGNTIYF. The CDR3 DNA sequence: TGTGCCAGCAGTTACCCTCGAGGGGGTGGAAACACCATATATTTT. The V call is TRBV6-5, the J call TRBJ1-3; D is possibly TRBD1 (6 bases). Per germline, CDR1 MNHEY and CDR2 SVGAGI. V was pared by 2 bases and J by 3 bases, with 11 bases between. The CDR3 runs to 15 residues.

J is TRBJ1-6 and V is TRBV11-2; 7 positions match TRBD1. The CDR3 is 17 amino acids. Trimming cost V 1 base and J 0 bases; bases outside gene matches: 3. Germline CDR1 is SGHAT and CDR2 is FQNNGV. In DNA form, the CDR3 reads TGTGCCAGCAGCTTAGGGTACAGGGGCTCCTATAATTCACCCCTCCACTTT. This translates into CASSLGYRGSYNSPLHF.

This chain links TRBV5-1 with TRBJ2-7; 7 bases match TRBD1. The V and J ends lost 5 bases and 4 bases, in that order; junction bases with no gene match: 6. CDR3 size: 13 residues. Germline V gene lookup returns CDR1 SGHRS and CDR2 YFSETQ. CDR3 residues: CASSFPGQYEQYF. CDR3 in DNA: TGCGCCAGCAGTTTCCCGGGACAGTACGAGCAGTACTTC.

CDR3 amino acids: CASTPVRGRGAQHF. The CDR3 region has the DNA TGTGCCAGCACCCCGGTTAGGGGACGGGGGGCCCAGCATTTT. The V and J genes are TRBV5-8 and TRBJ1-5, with D possibly matching TRBD1 (5 bases). The CDR3 totals 14 residues. V lost 6 bases and J 11 bases, leaving 21 bases between the germline ends. CDR1 and CDR2 (germline): SGHTS, YDEGEE. Using reference TRBV5-8 and TRBJ1-5 for the parts outside the CDR3, the full variable domain is EAGVTQSPTHLIKTRGQQATLRCSPISGHTSVYWYQQALGLGLQFLLWYDEGEERNRGNFPPRFSGRQFPNYSSELNVNALELEDSALYLCASTPVRGRGAQHFGDGTRLSIL.

The CDR3 protein is CASSLAGGRASEKLFF. Written as DNA, the CDR3 is TGTGCCAGCAGCTTGGCTGGTGGGAGAGCAAGTGAAAAACTGTTTTTT. This chain links TRBV5-4 with TRBJ1-4; D ambiguous. The germline V and J ends were trimmed by 0 bases and 7 bases, with 16 bases remaining between them. Germline CDR1 reads SGHNT; CDR2 reads YYREEE (reference sequence). CDR3 size: 16 residues.

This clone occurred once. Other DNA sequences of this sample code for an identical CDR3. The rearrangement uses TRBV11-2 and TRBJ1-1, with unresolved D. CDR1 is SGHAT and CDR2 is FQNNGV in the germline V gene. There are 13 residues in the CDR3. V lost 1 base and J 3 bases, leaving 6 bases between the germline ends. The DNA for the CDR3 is TGTGCCAGCAGCTTAGTACGGGACACTGAAGCTTTCTTT. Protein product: CASSLVRDTEAFF.

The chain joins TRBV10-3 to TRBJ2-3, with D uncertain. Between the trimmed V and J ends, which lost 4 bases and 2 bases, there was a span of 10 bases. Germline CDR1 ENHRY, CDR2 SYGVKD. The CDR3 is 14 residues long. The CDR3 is CAISVGQFTDTQYF. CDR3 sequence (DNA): TGTGCCATCAGTGTTGGGCAGTTCACAGATACGCAGTATTTT.

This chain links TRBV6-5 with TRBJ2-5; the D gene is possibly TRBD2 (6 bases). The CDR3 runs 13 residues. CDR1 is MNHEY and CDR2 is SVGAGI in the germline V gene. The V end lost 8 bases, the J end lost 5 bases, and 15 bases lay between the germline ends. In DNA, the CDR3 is TGTGCCAGCTTGGGACTCTCAAGGGAGACCCAGTACTTC. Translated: CASLGLSRETQYF.